This T cell receptor beta chain was captured by sequencing in a study of cytomegalovirus exposure and HLA in healthy donors. Healthy individuals who donated bone marrow served as the donors. For this clone: What it binds is not known.

Primers: 60 Vbeta forward and 13 Jbeta reverse. Only in-frame clones appear in the TCRdb table, and some are missing; sequencing was by immunoSEQ multiplex PCR. The sample shows under 300,000 clones, about four fifths of them seen only once. Study-wide results and caveats: Sequence variants that were highly shared formed a cluster that was likely a sequencing artifact. The authors confirmed in vitro that three CMV-associated chains were specific for CMV antigens.

The CDR3 runs 15 residues. V shed 5 bases and J 2 bases; nucleotides not matched to a gene: 8. Germline lookup yields CDR1 MDHEN and CDR2 SYDVKM. The J gene is TRBJ2-5, the V gene TRBV28, with 7 positions matching TRBD2. Sequencing input: PBMCs. This clonotype was obtained from a middle-aged woman in good health and CMV-seropositive. The CDR3 bases are TGTGCCAGCAGTCCTCGACTAGCACTGCAAGAGACCCAGTACTTC. Residues: CASSPRLALQETQYF. Variable domain in full (rest from reference TRBV28 and TRBJ2-5): DVKVTQSSRYLVKRTGEKVFLECVQDMDHENMFWYRQDPGLGLRLIYFSYDVKMKEKGDIPEGYSVSREKKERFSLILESASTNQTSMYLCASSPRLALQETQYFGPGTRLLVL.